This paragraph reports one TCR beta chain. Its antigen is not known. This entry comes from a study of CD8 T cells in ankylosing spondylitis. General observations from the study: The study identified a TCR beta motif of under ten highly homologous variants that appeared characteristic of ankylosing spondylitis blood. Clones tied to disease were said to be significantly enriched in matched ankylosing spondylitis synovial fluid. In synovial fluid and blood from reactive arthritis, some motif variants were previously reported. Disease-linked clones displayed a CD8+ phenotype and appeared relatively rarely in peripheral blood.

Making use of molecular barcodes, quantitative 5'-RACE generated TCR beta libraries. Using its own MiXCR run on the 5' RACE reads, TCRdb lists one record per CDR3 protein. This table holds about 800,000 distinct CDR3 sequences, around 11% found once. The V end was cut by 2 bases, the J end by 12 bases, with 16 bases between. The CDR3 has 14 amino acids. Germline CDR1 is SGHTA and CDR2 is FQGTGA. This clonotype was obtained from a male donor with ankylosing spondylitis. The specimen sequenced was blood, either unsorted or a sorted T cell fraction (not recorded which). The chain carries TRBV7-3 and TRBJ2-2; no clear D gene. The CDR3: CASSLGSTSEKLFF. CDR3 nucleotides: TGTGCCAGCAGCTTAGGCTCGACCTCTGAGAAGCTGTTTTTT.